This is a list of T cell receptor beta chains from one sample in a study of blood T cell repertoires in COVID-19. Here immunoSEQ multiplex PCR was the method, and the copy in TCRdb shows in-frame clones only, minus some. The sample has 110,000 to 150,000 clones; about 79% are singletons. Material: peripheral blood. The receptors stem from a man aged 60-69 years with active or convalescent COVID-19. The CDR3 runs from the conserved cysteine through the conserved F or W. The order of the fields is D gene, J gene, V gene, clone size, CDR3 length, CDR3 DNA, CDR3 protein. The D gene is left open where the match is weak. The size field is filled for only some rows; it gives once, few, many or a size class.

>.|TRBJ2-5|TRBV24-1|.|14
TGTGCCACCAGTGATCCCACTAGAAAAGAGACCCAGTACTTC
CATSDPTRKETQYF
>.|TRBJ1-2|TRBV6-6|.|14
TGTGCCAGCATCGCAGGGGAAGGAAACTATGGCTACACCTTC
CASIAGEGNYGYTF
>TRBD1|TRBJ1-2|TRBV20-1|.|15
TGCAGTGCTAGTCCTGGACAGGGGTTTTCCTATGGCTACACCTTC
CSASPGQGFSYGYTF
>TRBD2|TRBJ2-1|TRBV19|.|17
TGTGCCAGTAGTAGGACTAGCGGGAGGGGCTCCTACAATGAGCAGTTCTTC
CASSRTSGRGSYNEQFF
>.|TRBJ1-2|TRBV12-3/TRBV12-4|.|12
TGTGCCAGCAGTTTAACTCTTCGGGGCTACACCTTC
CASSLTLRGYTF
>TRBD1|TRBJ2-2|TRBV19|.|16
TGTGCCAGTAGACCCGCCGGGACAGCGAACACCGGGGAGCTGTTTTTT
CASRPAGTANTGELFF
>.|TRBJ1-5|TRBV27|.|16
TGTGCCAGCAGTTTATCAGGGGGAAATAGCAATCAGCCCCAGCATTTT
CASSLSGGNSNQPQHF
>.|TRBJ1-1|TRBV6-5|.|15
TGTGCCAGCAGCCTACGGGAGGGAATGAACACTGAAGCTTTCTTT
CASSLREGMNTEAFF
>.|TRBJ1-6|TRBV30|.|15
TGTGCCTGGTCGGGGAGGCAGGGAAATAATTCACCCCTCCACTTT
CAWSGRQGNNSPLHF
>TRBD2|TRBJ2-3|TRBV9|.|16
TGTGCCAGCAGCGGCGTACTAGCGGGGAGGGGTGATACGCAGTATTTT
CASSGVLAGRGDTQYF
>TRBD1|TRBJ1-2|TRBV27|.|13
TGTGCCAGCAGTCAGACAGGGCGGACTGGCTACACCTTC
CASSQTGRTGYTF
>TRBD1|TRBJ1-4|TRBV7-8|.|15
TGTGCCAGCAGCTCGCCCCGGGACAGTGGGGAAAAACTGTTTTTT
CASSSPRDSGEKLFF
>.|TRBJ1-3|TRBV18|.|17
TGTGCCAGCTCACCAGTCGAAATCGGGGTGTCTGGAAACACCATATATTTT
CASSPVEIGVSGNTIYF
>.|TRBJ1-4|TRBV6-5|.|14
TGTGCCAGCAGTTACCGACCAGGTCCAGAAAAACTGTTTTTT
CASSYRPGPEKLFF
>.|TRBJ1-4|TRBV2|.|11
TGTGCCAGCAGTCAGGGTGCAAAACTGTTTTTT
CASSQGAKLFF
>.|TRBJ1-1|TRBV7-9|.|16
TGTGCCAGCAGCTTGTCGGGGTCTAATGGAGGAACTGAAGCTTTCTTT
CASSLSGSNGGTEAFF
>.|TRBJ2-3|TRBV24-1|.|14
TGTGCCACCAGTGACGGGATACCCACAGATACGCAGTATTTT
CATSDGIPTDTQYF
>TRBD1|TRBJ1-5|TRBV30|.|13
TGTGCCTGGGGAACAGGGGTCGATCAGCCCCAGCATTTT
CAWGTGVDQPQHF
>.|TRBJ2-6|TRBV10-3|.|16
TGTGCCACTCGCGACAGAGAACTCTCTGGGGCCAACGTCCTGACTTTC
CATRDRELSGANVLTF
>.|TRBJ1-1|TRBV7-2|.|12
TGTGCCAGCAGCTTAAGTCGAGCTGAAGCTTTCTTT
CASSLSRAEAFF
>TRBD1|TRBJ1-1|TRBV16|.|13
TGTGCCAGCACCCAAAACAGGGGGGCTGAAGCTTTCTTT
CASTQNRGAEAFF
>TRBD2|TRBJ2-2|TRBV5-4|.|14
TGTGCCAGCAGCTTGCGGGGGGGTAACGGGGAGCTGTTTTTT
CASSLRGGNGELFF
>TRBD1|TRBJ1-4|TRBV7-2|.|15
TGTGCCAGCAGCTTATTAGGACAGGGAGAGGAAAAACTGTTTTTT
CASSLLGQGEEKLFF
>TRBD1|TRBJ1-5|TRBV6-2/TRBV6-3|.|18
TGTGCCAGCAGTTACGCCGGGACAGGCATAGGGGATGATCAGCCCCAGCATTTT
CASSYAGTGIGDDQPQHF
>TRBD1|TRBJ1-1|TRBV5-4|few|15
TGTGCCAGCAAGGGACAGGGAGAGGGGAACACTGAAGCTTTCTTT
CASKGQGEGNTEAFF
>.|TRBJ1-2|TRBV6-2/TRBV6-3|.|15
.
CASSSSGGALNGYTF
>.|TRBJ1-5|TRBV7-2|once|16
TGTGCCAGCAGCTCGAACTTGCCCGAGGTAGGTCAGCCCCAGCATTTT
CASSSNLPEVGQPQHF
>TRBD1|TRBJ2-7|TRBV6-5|.|13
TGTGCCAGCAGGAAAACAGGGGGTTACGAGCAGTACTTC
CASRKTGGYEQYF
>TRBD1|TRBJ1-1|TRBV7-2|.|14
TGTGCCAGCAGCTTAGTAGAGGGGGCCGGTGAAGCTTTCTTT
CASSLVEGAGEAFF
>TRBD1|TRBJ2-5|TRBV2|.|14
TGTGCCAGCAGTGTAGACAGGGGGCTGGAGACCCAGTACTTC
CASSVDRGLETQYF
>.|TRBJ2-3|TRBV28|.|14
TGTGCCAGCAGTTCCGATGCGGGGACAGATACGCAGTATTTT
CASSSDAGTDTQYF
>TRBD1|TRBJ1-2|TRBV6-4|once|14
TGTGCCAGCAGTGTTGAGACAGGGTCCCTGGGCTACACCTTC
CASSVETGSLGYTF
>.|TRBJ1-3|TRBV30|.|12
TGTGCCTGGCGTTTCTATGGAAACACCATATATTTT
CAWRFYGNTIYF
>.|TRBJ2-7|TRBV11-2|.|14
TGTGCCAGCAGCTTAGAACTTATTGTGGTTGAGCAGTACTTC
CASSLELIVVEQYF
>TRBD1|TRBJ1-1|TRBV19|.|15
TGTGCCAGTAGTAGGGGACAGGGGAGTGACCCTGAAGCTTTCTTT
CASSRGQGSDPEAFF
>TRBD2|TRBJ2-7|TRBV10-3|.|13
TGTGCCATCAAGTCTAGCGGGGGGGACGAGCAGTACTTC
CAIKSSGGDEQYF
>.|TRBJ1-5|TRBV11-2|.|13
TGTGCCAGCAGCTTAGACAGTAATCAGCCCCAGCATTTT
CASSLDSNQPQHF
>.|TRBJ1-2|TRBV2|.|11
TGTGCCAGCAGAGACAGCTATGGCTACACCTTC
CASRDSYGYTF
>.|TRBJ1-2|TRBV4-3|.|13
TGCGCCAGCAGCCAAGATCCCAGATATGGCTACACCTTC
CASSQDPRYGYTF
>TRBD1|TRBJ1-5|TRBV7-2|.|19
TGTGCCAGCAGCTTAGTAGGGGCCACTACGGCAGGGGGCGGGCAGCCCCAGCATTTT
CASSLVGATTAGGGQPQHF
>TRBD1|TRBJ1-1|TRBV5-6|.|18
TGTGCCAGCAACCCACAGGGGCTAGATAGAAAGAGGAACACTGAAGCTTTCTTT
CASNPQGLDRKRNTEAFF
>TRBD1|TRBJ2-3|TRBV5-6|.|16
TGTGCCAGCAGCTTGACGGGACAGTGGGGGACAGATACGCAGTATTTT
CASSLTGQWGTDTQYF
>.|TRBJ2-7|TRBV7-9|.|18
TGTGCCAGCAGCTTAGTTTCCGGACAGAGTACTCTCTCCTACGAGCAGTACTTC
CASSLVSGQSTLSYEQYF
>TRBD1|TRBJ1-5|TRBV18|.|14
TGTGCCAGCTCACCCAACAGGGGGGGACAGCCCCAGCATTTT
CASSPNRGGQPQHF
>.|TRBJ2-2|TRBV9|.|16
TGTGCCAGCAGCGTAGAGAGGGCTCCGAACACCGGGGAGCTGTTTTTT
CASSVERAPNTGELFF